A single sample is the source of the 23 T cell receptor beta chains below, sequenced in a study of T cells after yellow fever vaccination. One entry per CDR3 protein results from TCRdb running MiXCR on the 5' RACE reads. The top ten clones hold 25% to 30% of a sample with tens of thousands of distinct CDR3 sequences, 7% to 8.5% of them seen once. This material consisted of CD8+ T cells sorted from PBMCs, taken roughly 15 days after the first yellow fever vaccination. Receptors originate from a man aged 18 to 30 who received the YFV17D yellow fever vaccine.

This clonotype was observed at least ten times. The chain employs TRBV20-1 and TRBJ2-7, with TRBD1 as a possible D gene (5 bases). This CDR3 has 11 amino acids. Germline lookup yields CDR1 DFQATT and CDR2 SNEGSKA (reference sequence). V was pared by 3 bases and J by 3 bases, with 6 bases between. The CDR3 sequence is CSARDNYEQYF. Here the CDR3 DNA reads TGCAGTGCTAGGGACAACTACGAGCAGTACTTC.

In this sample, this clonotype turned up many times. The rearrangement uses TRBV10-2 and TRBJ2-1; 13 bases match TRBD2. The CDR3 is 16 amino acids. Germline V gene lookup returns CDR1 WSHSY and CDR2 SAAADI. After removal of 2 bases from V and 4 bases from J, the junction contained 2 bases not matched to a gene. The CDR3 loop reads CASSEEGLAGYNEQFF. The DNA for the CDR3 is TGCGCCAGCAGTGAGGAGGGACTAGCGGGGTACAATGAGCAGTTCTTC.

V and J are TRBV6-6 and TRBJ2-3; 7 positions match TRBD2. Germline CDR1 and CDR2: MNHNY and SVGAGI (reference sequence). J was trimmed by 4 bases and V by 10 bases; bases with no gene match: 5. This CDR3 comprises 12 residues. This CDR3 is CAIRLASDTQYF. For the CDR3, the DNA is TGTGCCATTAGACTAGCATCAGATACGCAGTATTTT.

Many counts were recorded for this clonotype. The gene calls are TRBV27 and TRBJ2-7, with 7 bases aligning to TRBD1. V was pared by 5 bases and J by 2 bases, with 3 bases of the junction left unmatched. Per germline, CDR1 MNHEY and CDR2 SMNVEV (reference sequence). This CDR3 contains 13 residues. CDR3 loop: CASSGTEAYEQYF. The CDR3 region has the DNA TGTGCCAGCAGTGGGACAGAGGCCTACGAGCAGTACTTC.

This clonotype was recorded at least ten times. The CDR3 sequence is CASSFLGIGELFF. The CDR3 DNA is TGTGCCAGCAGTTTTCTTGGGATCGGGGAGCTGTTTTTT. The chain has TRBV12-3 or TRBV12-4 and TRBJ2-2; D not resolved. V was clipped by 3 bases and J by 7 bases, with 9 bases between them. This CDR3 comprises 13 residues.

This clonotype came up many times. The CDR3 here is CSVEAESYGYTF. CDR3 DNA sequence: TGCAGCGTTGAGGCAGAGTCCTATGGCTACACCTTC. The V call is TRBV29-1, the J call TRBJ1-2; no firm D call. CDR1 SQVTM and CDR2 ANQGSEA come from the germline V gene. Trimming pared 3 bases from V and 4 bases from J, leaving 9 bases between. The CDR3 is 12 amino acids.

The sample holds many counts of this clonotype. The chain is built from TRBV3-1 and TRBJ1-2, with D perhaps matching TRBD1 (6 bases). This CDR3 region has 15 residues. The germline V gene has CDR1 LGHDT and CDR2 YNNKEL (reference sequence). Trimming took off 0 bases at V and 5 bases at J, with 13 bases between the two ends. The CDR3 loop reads CASSQESGAYYGYTF. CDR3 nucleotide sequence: TGTGCCAGCAGCCAAGAATCAGGGGCCTATTATGGCTACACCTTC.

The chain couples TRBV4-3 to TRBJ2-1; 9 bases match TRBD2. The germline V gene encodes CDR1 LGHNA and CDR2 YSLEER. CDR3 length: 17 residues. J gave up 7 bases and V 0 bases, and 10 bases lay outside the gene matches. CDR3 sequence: CASSQDSVASGVNEQFF. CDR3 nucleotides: TGCGCCAGCAGCCAAGATTCGGTGGCTAGCGGGGTAAATGAGCAGTTCTTC.

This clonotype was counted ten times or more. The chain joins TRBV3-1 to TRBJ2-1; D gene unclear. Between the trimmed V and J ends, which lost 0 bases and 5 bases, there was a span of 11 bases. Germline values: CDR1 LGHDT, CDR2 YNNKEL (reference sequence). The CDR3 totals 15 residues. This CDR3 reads CASSQDDIRHNEQFF. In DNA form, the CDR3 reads TGTGCCAGCAGCCAAGACGACATCCGCCACAATGAGCAGTTCTTC.

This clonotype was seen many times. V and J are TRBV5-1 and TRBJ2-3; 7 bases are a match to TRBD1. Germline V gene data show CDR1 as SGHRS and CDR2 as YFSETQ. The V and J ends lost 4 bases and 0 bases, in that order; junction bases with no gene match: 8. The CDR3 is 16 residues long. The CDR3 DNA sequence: TGCGCCAGCAGCCCGCGGCCGACAGGGAGCACAGATACGCAGTATTTT. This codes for CASSPRPTGSTDTQYF.

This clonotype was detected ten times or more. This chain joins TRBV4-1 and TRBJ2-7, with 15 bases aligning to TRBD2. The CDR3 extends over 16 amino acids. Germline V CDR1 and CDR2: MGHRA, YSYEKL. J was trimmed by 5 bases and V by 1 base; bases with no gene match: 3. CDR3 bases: TGCGCCAGCAGCCAAGGGACTAGCGGGGGGGCCGACGAGCAGTACGTC. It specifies CASSQGTSGGADEQYV.

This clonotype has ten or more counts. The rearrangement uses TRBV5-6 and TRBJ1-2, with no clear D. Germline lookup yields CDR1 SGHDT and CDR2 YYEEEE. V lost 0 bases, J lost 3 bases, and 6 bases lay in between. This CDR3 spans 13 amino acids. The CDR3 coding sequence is TGTGCCAGCAGCTTGGTGGGGTACTATGGCTACACCTTC. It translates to CASSLVGYYGYTF.

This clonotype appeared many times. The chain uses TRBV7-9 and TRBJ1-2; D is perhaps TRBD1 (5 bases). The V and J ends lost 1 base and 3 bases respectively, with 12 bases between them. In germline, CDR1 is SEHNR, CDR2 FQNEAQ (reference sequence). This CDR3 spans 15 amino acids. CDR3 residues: CASSLGGDGDYGYTF. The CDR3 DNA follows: TGTGCCAGCAGCTTAGGGGGGGACGGGGACTATGGCTACACCTTC.

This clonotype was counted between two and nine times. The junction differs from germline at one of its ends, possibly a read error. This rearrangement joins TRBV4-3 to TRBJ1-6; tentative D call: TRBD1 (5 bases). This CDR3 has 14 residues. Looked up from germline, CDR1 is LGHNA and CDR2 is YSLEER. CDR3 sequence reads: CPSSQLSRESPLHF. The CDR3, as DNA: TGCCCCAGCAGCCAACTTAGCAGGGAATCACCCCTCCACTTT.

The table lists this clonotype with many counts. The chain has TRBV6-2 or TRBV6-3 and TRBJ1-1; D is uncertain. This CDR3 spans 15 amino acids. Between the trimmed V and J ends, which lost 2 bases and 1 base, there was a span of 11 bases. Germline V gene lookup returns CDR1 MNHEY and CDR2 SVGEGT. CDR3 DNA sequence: TGTGCCAGCAGTTACGGATCGGCCTCGAACACTGAAGCTTTCTTT. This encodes CASSYGSASNTEAFF.

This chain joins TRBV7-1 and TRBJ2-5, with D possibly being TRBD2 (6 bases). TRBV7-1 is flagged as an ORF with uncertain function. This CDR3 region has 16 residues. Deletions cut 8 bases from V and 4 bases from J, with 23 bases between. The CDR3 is CASGLGRLDGRETQYF. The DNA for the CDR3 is TGTGCCAGCGGCCTCGGGAGACTAGACGGACGAGAGACCCAGTACTTC.

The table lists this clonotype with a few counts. The DNA of the CDR3 is TGTGCCAGTGGGGGAGGCTACGAGCAGTACTTC. The encoded protein is CASGGGYEQYF. The chain carries TRBV19 and TRBJ2-7, with D perhaps matching TRBD2 (6 bases). CDR1 and CDR2 (germline): LNHDA, SQIVND (reference sequence). The V gene lost 8 bases and the J gene lost 3 bases, with 8 bases spanning the gap. The CDR3 covers 11 residues.

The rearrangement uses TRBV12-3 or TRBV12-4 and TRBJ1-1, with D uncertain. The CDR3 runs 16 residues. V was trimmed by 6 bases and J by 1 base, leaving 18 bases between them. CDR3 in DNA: TGTGCCAGCAGCCGCCTCGGGCAGCTGGGGAACACTGAAGCTTTCTTT. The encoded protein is CASSRLGQLGNTEAFF.

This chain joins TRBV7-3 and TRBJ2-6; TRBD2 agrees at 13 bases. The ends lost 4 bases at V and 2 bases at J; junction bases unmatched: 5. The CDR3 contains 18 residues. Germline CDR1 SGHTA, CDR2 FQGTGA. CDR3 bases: TGTGCCAGCAGCTCCCGGACTAGCGGGGGCCCTGGGGCCAACGTCCTGACTTTC. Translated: CASSSRTSGGPGANVLTF.

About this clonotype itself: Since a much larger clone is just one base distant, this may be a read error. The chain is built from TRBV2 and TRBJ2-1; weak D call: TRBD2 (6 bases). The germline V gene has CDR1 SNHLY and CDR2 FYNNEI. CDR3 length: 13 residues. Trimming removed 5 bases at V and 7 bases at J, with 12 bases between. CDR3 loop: CASSRLVQNEQFF. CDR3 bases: TGTGCCAGCAGTCGACTAGTCCAGAATGAGCAGTTCTTC.

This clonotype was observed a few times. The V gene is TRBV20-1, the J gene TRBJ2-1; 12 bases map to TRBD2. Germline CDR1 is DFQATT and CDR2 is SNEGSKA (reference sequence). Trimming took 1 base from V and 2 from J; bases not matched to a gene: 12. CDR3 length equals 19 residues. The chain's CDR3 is CSARVGTSGFQIPYNEQFF. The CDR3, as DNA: TGCAGTGCTAGAGTTGGGACTAGCGGGTTTCAGATTCCCTACAATGAGCAGTTCTTC.

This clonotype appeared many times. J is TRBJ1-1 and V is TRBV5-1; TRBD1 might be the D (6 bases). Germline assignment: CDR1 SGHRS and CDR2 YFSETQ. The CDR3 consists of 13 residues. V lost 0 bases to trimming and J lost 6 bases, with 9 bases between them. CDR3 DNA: TGCGCCAGCAGCTTGGGGCCAGGGGCTGAAGCTTTCTTT. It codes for CASSLGPGAEAFF. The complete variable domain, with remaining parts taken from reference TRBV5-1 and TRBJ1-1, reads KAGVTQTPRYLIKTRGQQVTLSCSPISGHRSVSWYQQTPGQGLQFLFEYFSETQRNKGNFPGRFSGRQFSNSRSEMNVSTLELGDSALYLCASSLGPGAEAFFGQGTRLTVV.

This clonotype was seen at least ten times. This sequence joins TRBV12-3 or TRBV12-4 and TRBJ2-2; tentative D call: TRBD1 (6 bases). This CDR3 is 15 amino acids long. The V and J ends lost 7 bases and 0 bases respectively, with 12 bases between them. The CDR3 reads CASTLGTPNTGELFF. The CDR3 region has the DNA TGTGCCAGCACCTTGGGGACACCGAACACCGGGGAGCTGTTTTTT.